Listed below are T cell receptor beta chains from one sample, sequenced in a study of T-cell reconstitution after alpha-beta-depleted transplantation in children. TCRdb reprocessed the PCR reads with MiXCR, giving one entry per CDR3 protein. This table has some 180,000 distinct CDR3 sequences, 6.6% appearing once. Sample: PBMCs, taken before TCRalphabeta/CD19-depleted stem cell transplant. These receptors came from a boy between 2 and 10 years old with acute lymphoblastic leukemia, due to receive a stem cell transplant. The conserved cysteine and the conserved F or W are not part of the CDR3 here. Each record gives: V gene, J gene, CDR3 protein.

V: TRBV5-1; J: TRBJ2-6; CDR3: ASSPPQGLGANVLT
V: TRBV28; J: TRBJ2-1; CDR3: ASNLGGGGAMGQF
V: TRBV27; J: TRBJ2-5; CDR3: ASSPTGGQETQY
V: TRBV29-1; J: TRBJ2-7; CDR3: SVKQERGPYEQY
V: TRBV3-1; J: TRBJ1-1; CDR3: AGSPFGGAPAVF
V: TRBV28; J: TRBJ2-1; CDR3: ASSPTGPFAGANEQF
V: TRBV12-3/TRBV12-4; J: TRBJ2-7; CDR3: ASTGHTYEQY
V: TRBV29-1; J: TRBJ1-4; CDR3: SVRLGARREKLF
V: TRBV18; J: TRBJ2-7; CDR3: ASSPPRAWYEQY
V: TRBV20-1; J: TRBJ2-7; CDR3: SATRGSEQY
V: TRBV5-1; J: TRBJ2-7; CDR3: ASSSQGLLNEQY
V: TRBV28; J: TRBJ1-5; CDR3: ASSLISSRAFNQPQH
V: TRBV7-9; J: TRBJ2-7; CDR3: ASSLGTGFSYEQY
V: TRBV7-2; J: TRBJ2-5; CDR3: ASNPSWDRGGTQY
V: TRBV6-2/TRBV6-3; J: TRBJ2-2; CDR3: ASSRTFTGELF
V: TRBV18; J: TRBJ1-1; CDR3: ASSPSGGYGTEAF
V: TRBV29-1; J: TRBJ2-3; CDR3: SVDEGTDTQY
V: TRBV12-3/TRBV12-4; J: TRBJ1-2; CDR3: ASSSGGQGLYYGYT
V: TRBV15; J: TRBJ1-5; CDR3: ATSRVESNQPQH
V: TRBV25-1; J: TRBJ2-7; CDR3: ASRKDGYEQY
V: TRBV6-5; J: TRBJ2-3; CDR3: ASSYSITGGDTQY
V: TRBV20-1; J: TRBJ2-1; CDR3: SASRTGLGNEQF
V: TRBV6-5; J: TRBJ1-1; CDR3: ASSYVDMNTEAF
V: TRBV7-2; J: TRBJ1-6; CDR3: ASSSRDRGWDSPLH
V: TRBV4-3; J: TRBJ2-3; CDR3: ASSQDHAGASGADTQY
V: TRBV5-1; J: TRBJ2-3; CDR3: ASSLSLGLASSTDTQY
V: TRBV15; J: TRBJ2-5; CDR3: ATSRRPDGTQY
V: TRBV4-2; J: TRBJ1-1; CDR3: ASSQGRQGNTEAF
V: TRBV20-1; J: TRBJ2-2; CDR3: SARAGEGTGELF
V: TRBV10-3; J: TRBJ2-1; CDR3: AISVDTSGSNEQF
V: TRBV7-2; J: TRBJ1-6; CDR3: ASSFTRDSPLH
V: TRBV25-1; J: TRBJ2-6; CDR3: ASSEYGTGVSGANVLT
V: TRBV7-2; J: TRBJ1-5; CDR3: ASSLLRAGNQPQH